The 9 T cell receptor beta chains reported below all come from one sample, sequenced in a study of blood T cell repertoires in COVID-19. Method: immunoSEQ multiplex PCR; TCRdb's copy keeps in-frame clones and lacks some. Of fewer than 300,000 clones in the sample, over 75% were seen once. The sequenced sample consisted of peripheral blood. The receptors originated from a man between 18 and 35 years old with active or convalescent COVID-19.

This sequence joins TRBV3-1 (or the pseudogene TRBV3-2) and TRBJ1-3; unclear D gene. V lost 1 base, J lost 8 bases, and 9 bases lay in between. CDR1 LGHDT and CDR2 YNNKEL come from the germline V gene (reference sequence). The CDR3 totals 13 residues. CDR3 bases: TGTGCCAGCAGCCAAGGTGTCGGGGACACCATATATTTT. It codes for CASSQGVGDTIYF.

The V gene is TRBV6-6, the J gene TRBJ2-1, with 8 bases identical to TRBD2. The V gene's germline CDR1 is MNHNY and CDR2 SVGAGI (reference sequence). The CDR3 is made up of 16 amino acids. The V segment lost 8 bases and the J segment 2 bases; nucleotides outside the gene matches: 11. DNA of the CDR3: TGTGCCAGCGTTGGTAAACGGCGGGGGGCCTACAATGAGCAGTTCTTC. Its protein product is CASVGKRRGAYNEQFF.

The chain has TRBV5-1 and TRBJ2-7, with D perhaps matching TRBD2 (7 bases). The CDR3 runs 15 residues. Germline assignment: CDR1 SGHRS and CDR2 YFSETQ. Trimming shortened V by 3 bases and J by 3 bases, and 16 bases separated the two germline ends. For the CDR3, the DNA is TGCGCCAGCAGCTCTCGGGGAGGGGGGAACTACGAGCAGTACTTC. Its translation: CASSSRGGGNYEQYF. Together with reference TRBV5-1 and TRBJ2-7, the CDR3 gives the full variable domain: KAGVTQTPRYLIKTRGQQVTLSCSPISGHRSVSWYQQTPGQGLQFLFEYFSETQRNKGNFPGRFSGRQFSNSRSEMNVSTLELGDSALYLCASSSRGGGNYEQYFGPGTRLTVT.

The chain has TRBV18 and TRBJ1-6; 7 nucleotides match TRBD1. The CDR3 loop spans 14 amino acids. Germline CDR1 reads KGHSH; CDR2 reads LQKENI. Trimming cost V 2 bases and J 7 bases; bases outside gene matches: 2. The chain's CDR3 is CASSPEGGNSPLHF. In nucleotides, the CDR3 is TGTGCCAGCTCACCAGAAGGGGGCAATTCACCCCTCCACTTT.

The V and J genes are TRBV11-2 and TRBJ2-2; the D gene is possibly TRBD1 (6 bases). The CDR3 sequence is 17 residues long. Trimming removed 1 base from V and 0 bases from J, with 12 bases in between. CDR1 is SGHAT and CDR2 is FQNNGV in the germline V gene. The CDR3 spells CASSLVGGIANTGELFF. The CDR3 DNA reads as TGTGCCAGCAGCTTAGTAGGGGGTATCGCGAACACCGGGGAGCTGTTTTTT.

This chain connects TRBV5-4 to TRBJ2-7; D might be TRBD2 (7 bases). The CDR3 sequence is 13 residues long. Germline V lookup: CDR1 SGHNT, CDR2 YYREEE (reference sequence). Trimming cost V 2 bases and J 3 bases, with 9 bases left between them. CDR3 residues: CASSFGGRYEQYF. The DNA of the CDR3 is TGTGCCAGCAGCTTCGGGGGGCGCTACGAGCAGTACTTC.

The chain links TRBV7-2 to TRBJ2-3; TRBD1 agrees at 7 bases. This CDR3 has 16 amino acids. The V gene's germline CDR1 is SGHTA and CDR2 FQGNSA. The V and J ends lost 5 bases and 2 bases, in that order; junction bases with no gene match: 10. DNA of the CDR3: TGTGCCAGCAGCCTAAACAGGGGAATCACCACAGATACGCAGTATTTT. It specifies CASSLNRGITTDTQYF.

The chain couples TRBV11-2 to TRBJ2-7; 12 bases match TRBD2. Germline CDR1 reads SGHAT; CDR2 reads FQNNGV. V trimming: 4 bases; J trimming: 1 base; junction bases outside the gene matches: 5. The CDR3 sequence is 16 residues long. The CDR3 DNA reads as TGTGCCAGCAGCTATACTAGCGGGGGGAGGTCCTACGAGCAGTACTTC. It yields the protein CASSYTSGGRSYEQYF.

The chain carries TRBV7-2 and TRBJ1-5, with D perhaps TRBD1 (6 bases). This CDR3 is built from 16 residues. Germline CDR1 reads SGHTA; CDR2 reads FQGNSA. V lost 4 bases and J 1 base, leaving 14 bases between the germline ends. The CDR3 region has the DNA TGTGCCAGCAGCTATGGGGGGGGCGTAAGCAATCAGCCCCAGCATTTT. Translating it yields CASSYGGGVSNQPQHF. Supplemented by reference TRBV7-2 and TRBJ1-5, the full variable domain reads GAGVSQSPSNKVTEKGKDVELRCDPISGHTALYWYRQSLGQGLEFLIYFQGNSAPDKSGLPSDRFSAERTGGSVSTLTIQRTQQEDSAVYLCASSYGGGVSNQPQHFGDGTRLSIL.